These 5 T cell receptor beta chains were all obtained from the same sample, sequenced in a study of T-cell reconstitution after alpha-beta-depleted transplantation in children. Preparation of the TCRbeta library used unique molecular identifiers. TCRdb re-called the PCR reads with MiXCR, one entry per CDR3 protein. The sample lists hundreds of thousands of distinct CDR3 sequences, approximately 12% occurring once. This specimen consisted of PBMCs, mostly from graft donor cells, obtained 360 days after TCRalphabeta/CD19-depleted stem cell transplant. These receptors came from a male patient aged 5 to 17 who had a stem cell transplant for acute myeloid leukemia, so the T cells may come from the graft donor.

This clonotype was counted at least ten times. Here the CDR3 reads CSVEGEQDEQYF. CDR3 DNA sequence: TGCAGCGTTGAAGGTGAACAGGACGAGCAGTACTTC. This rearrangement joins TRBV29-1 to TRBJ2-7, with D perhaps TRBD1 (5 bases). CDR1 and CDR2 (germline): SQVTM, ANQGSEA. The CDR3 has 12 amino acids. V was clipped by 1 base and J by 5 bases, with 9 bases between them.

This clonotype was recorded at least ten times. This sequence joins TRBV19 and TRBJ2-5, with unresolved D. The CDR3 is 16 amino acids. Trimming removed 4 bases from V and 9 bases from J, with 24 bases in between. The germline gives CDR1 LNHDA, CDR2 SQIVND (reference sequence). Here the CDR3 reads CASSTPPEDGPMAQYF. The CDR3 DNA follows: TGTGCCAGTAGTACCCCTCCCGAAGACGGCCCGATGGCCCAGTACTTC.

The CDR3 DNA follows: TGCAGTGCTTACAGGGGAGGAGATCAGCCCCAGCATTTT. It encodes CSAYRGGDQPQHF. The chain combines TRBV20-1 with TRBJ1-5; 7 bases agree with TRBD1. Germline lookup yields CDR1 DFQATT and CDR2 SNEGSKA (reference sequence). Trimming cost V 5 bases and J 5 bases; bases outside gene matches: 6. This CDR3 contains 13 residues.

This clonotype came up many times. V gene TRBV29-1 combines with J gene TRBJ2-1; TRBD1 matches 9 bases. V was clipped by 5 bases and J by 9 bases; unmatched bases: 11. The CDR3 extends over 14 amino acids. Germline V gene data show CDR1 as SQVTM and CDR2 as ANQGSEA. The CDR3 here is CSVPGGQGIIEQFF. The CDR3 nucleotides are TGCAGCGTTCCCGGGGGACAGGGAATTATTGAGCAGTTCTTC.

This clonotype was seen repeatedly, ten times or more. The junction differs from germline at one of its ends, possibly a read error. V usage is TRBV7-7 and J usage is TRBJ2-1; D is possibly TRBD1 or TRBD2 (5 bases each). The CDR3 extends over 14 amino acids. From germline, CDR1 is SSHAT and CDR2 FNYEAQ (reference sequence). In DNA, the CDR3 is TGTGCTAGCAGCTCCCGTTTGGGGGAGAAGGAGCAGTTCTTC. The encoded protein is CASSSRLGEKEQFF.